The present entry profiles one T cell receptor beta chain with its context. It was with 60 Vbeta and 13 Jbeta primers that the PCR ran. Repertoires were generated with immunoSEQ multiplex PCR, while TCRdb's copy carries only in-frame clones and drops some. The table records roughly 78,000 clones, 66% of them present only once. Trimming cost V 2 bases and J 6 bases, with 8 bases left between them. The V gene's germline CDR1 is SGHNT and CDR2 YYREEE (reference sequence). The CDR3 is 12 residues long. The sample comes from a study of cytomegalovirus exposure and HLA in healthy donors. Each of the donors was a healthy bone marrow donor.

The clonotype was recovered from a man in his forties in good health and CMV-seropositive. Sample: PBMCs. This chain links TRBV5-4 with TRBJ1-2; the D is unclear. The CDR3: CASSLNSDGYTF. DNA of the CDR3: TGTGCCAGCAGCTTAAATTCGGATGGCTACACCTTC.